This TCR beta chain originates from a study of T-cell reconstitution after alpha-beta-depleted transplantation in children. TCRbeta library construction was performed incorporating unique molecular identifiers. TCRdb re-called the PCR reads through MiXCR, storing one row per CDR3 protein. The table records around 60,000 distinct CDR3 sequences, roughly 45% of them present only once. Study outcomes and limitations: After one year, T-cell counts and TCRbeta diversity mostly came from new T cells. Several hundred expanded graft clones reportedly supplied alpha-beta T cells about two months after transplant. Surviving recipient T cells and intrathymic progenitors accounted for some patients' high TCRbeta diversity at day 60.

This clonotype was found a few times. Its antigen is still unknown. Germline CDR1 and CDR2: MGHRA and YSYEKL. CDR3 size: 17 residues. With 8 bases clipped from V and 8 bases from J, the junction kept 22 bases outside the gene matches. The sequences come from PBMCs, mostly from graft donor cells, collected 360 days after TCRalphabeta/CD19-depleted stem cell transplant. V is TRBV4-1 and J is TRBJ1-2, with 8 positions matching TRBD1. The source is a male patient aged 5 to 17 who had a stem cell transplant for acute lymphoblastic leukemia, so the T cells may come from the graft donor. The CDR3 DNA follows: TGCGCCAGCGGTATCATCGACAGGGGCGCTGGCACGGGGGGCTACACCTTC. It is translated as CASGIIDRGAGTGGYTF.